This is a list of T cell receptor beta chains from one sample in a study of PD-1 blockade in classical Hodgkin lymphoma. Clones were read by immunoSEQ multiplex PCR, and TCRdb kept only the in-frame ones, dropping some. The data contain about 150,000 clones, just under 80% of them singletons. The specimen was peripheral blood mononuclear cells (PBMCs), collected before the second cycle of nivolumab. These receptor sequences come from a human donor with classical Hodgkin lymphoma. CDR3s include the opening cysteine and the closing phenylalanine or tryptophan. D genes are given only for firm matches. Expanded clones are given a class, and other clones once, few, many or no size at all.

>.|TRBV7-9|TRBJ1-4|.
CASSLYDAGEELFF
TGTGCCAGCAGCCTTTATGACGCAGGGGAGGAACTGTTTTTT
>.|TRBV2|TRBJ2-7|.
CASSALSALITSEQYF
TGTGCCAGCAGTGCCCTAAGCGCACTAATAACCTCCGAGCAGTACTTC
>TRBD1|TRBV7-9|TRBJ1-2|.
CASSRTGGAVYYGYTF
TGTGCCAGCAGCCGGACAGGGGGCGCGGTATACTATGGCTACACCTTC
>.|TRBV7-2|TRBJ1-2|.
CASSLIRDQSGYTF
TGTGCCAGCAGCTTAATACGGGACCAGAGTGGCTACACCTTC
>TRBD1|TRBV19|TRBJ1-2|.
CASSMGTGTNGYTF
TGTGCCAGTAGTATGGGGACAGGGACAAATGGCTACACCTTC
>TRBD1|TRBV5-8|TRBJ1-4|.
CASSLGQGDNEKLFF
TGTGCCAGCAGCTTGGGACAGGGTGACAATGAAAAACTGTTTTTT
>.|TRBV19|TRBJ1-4|.
CATTDRQLGNEKLFF
TGTGCCACTACGGACAGACAACTTGGTAATGAAAAACTGTTTTTT
>TRBD1|TRBV5-1|TRBJ1-2|few
CASSSGTGGGGYTF
TGCGCCAGCAGCTCGGGGACAGGGGGAGGTGGCTACACCTTC
>.|TRBV7-9|TRBJ2-2|.
CASREASTGTGELFF
TGTGCCAGCAGGGAAGCGTCCACCGGCACCGGGGAGCTGTTTTTT
>.|TRBV29-1|TRBJ1-1|.
CSARKGLWDTEAFF
TGCAGCGCCCGAAAGGGCCTTTGGGACACTGAAGCTTTCTTT
>.|TRBV7-3|TRBJ1-1|.
CASSAYGGRDTEAFF
TGTGCCAGCAGCGCCTACGGGGGTAGGGACACTGAAGCTTTCTTT
>TRBD2|TRBV4-3|TRBJ2-2|.
CASSQLASGSARSTGELFF
TGCGCCAGCAGCCAACTGGCTAGCGGGAGCGCCAGGTCTACCGGGGAGCTGTTTTTT